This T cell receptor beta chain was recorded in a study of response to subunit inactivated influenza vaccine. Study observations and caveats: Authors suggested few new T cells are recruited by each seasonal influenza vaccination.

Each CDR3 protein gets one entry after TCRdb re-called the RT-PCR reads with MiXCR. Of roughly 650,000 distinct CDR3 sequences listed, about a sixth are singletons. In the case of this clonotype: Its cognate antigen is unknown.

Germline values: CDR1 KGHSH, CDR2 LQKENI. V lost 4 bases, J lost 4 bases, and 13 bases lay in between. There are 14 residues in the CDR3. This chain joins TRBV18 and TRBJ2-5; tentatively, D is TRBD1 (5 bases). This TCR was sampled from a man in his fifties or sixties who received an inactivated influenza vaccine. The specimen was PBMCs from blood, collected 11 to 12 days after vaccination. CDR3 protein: CASSQRQSGETQYF. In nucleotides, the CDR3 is TGTGCCAGCTCACAACGACAGTCCGGAGAGACCCAGTACTTC.